The rows below give T cell receptor beta chains drawn from one sample of a study of shared clonotypes between healthy human individuals. Repertoires were generated with immunoSEQ multiplex PCR, while TCRdb's copy carries only in-frame clones and drops some. The sample holds about 2.3 million clones, 80% to 95% seen once. The specimen sequenced was naive CD4+ T cells from PBMCs. These receptors were obtained from a man between 18 and 29 years old in good health. Some clones in this sample may be carry-over from other donors' samples. Both conserved end residues are part of each CDR3. A D gene is named only where the DNA matches it firmly. Size is stated for part of the rows, as once, few or many counts, or as a class when the clone is expanded.

j_call: TRBJ1-4; clone_size: -; v_call: TRBV5-6; d_call: -; cdr3_aa: CASSFLAHSNEKLFF; cdr3_nt: TGTGCCAGCAGCTTTTTGGCTCATTCTAATGAAAAACTGTTTTTT
j_call: TRBJ2-1; clone_size: -; v_call: TRBV9; d_call: -; cdr3_aa: CASSVGTPFPRDYNEQFF; cdr3_nt: TGTGCCAGCAGCGTAGGGACTCCGTTTCCGCGGGATTACAATGAGCAGTTCTTC
j_call: TRBJ1-2; clone_size: -; v_call: TRBV18; d_call: TRBD1; cdr3_aa: CASSPGQGIIYGYTF; cdr3_nt: TGTGCCAGCTCACCAGGACAGGGGATTATCTATGGCTACACCTTC
j_call: TRBJ1-2; clone_size: few; v_call: TRBV28; d_call: -; cdr3_aa: CASSLRQYGYTF; cdr3_nt: TGTGCCAGCAGTTTAAGGCAGTATGGCTACACCTTC
j_call: TRBJ1-5; clone_size: -; v_call: TRBV2; d_call: -; cdr3_aa: CASSPRGTPNQPQHF; cdr3_nt: TGTGCCAGCAGCCCCCGTGGGACACCCAATCAGCCCCAGCATTTT
j_call: TRBJ2-3; clone_size: few; v_call: TRBV5-4; d_call: TRBD2; cdr3_aa: CASSYRPGTSGSATQYF; cdr3_nt: TGTGCCAGCAGCTACCGTCCCGGGACTAGCGGGAGCGCTACGCAGTATTTT
j_call: TRBJ2-2; clone_size: -; v_call: TRBV28; d_call: TRBD2; cdr3_aa: CASSLGLANTGELFF; cdr3_nt: TGTGCCAGCAGTCTCGGACTAGCGAACACCGGGGAGCTGTTTTTT
j_call: TRBJ1-2; clone_size: -; v_call: TRBV6-1; d_call: -; cdr3_aa: CASAESVANYGYTF; cdr3_nt: TGTGCCAGCGCCGAGTCGGTGGCTAACTATGGCTACACCTTC
j_call: TRBJ1-1; clone_size: -; v_call: TRBV19; d_call: TRBD1; cdr3_aa: CASSGTGSGAEAFF; cdr3_nt: TGTGCCAGTAGTGGGACAGGGTCGGGGGCTGAAGCTTTCTTT
j_call: TRBJ2-7; clone_size: -; v_call: TRBV10-3; d_call: -; cdr3_aa: CAISDRDSSARAHEQYF; cdr3_nt: TGTGCCATCAGTGACCGGGACTCTAGTGCCCGCGCTCACGAGCAGTACTTC
j_call: TRBJ2-2; clone_size: -; v_call: TRBV6-6; d_call: -; cdr3_aa: CASRGTLNTGELFF; cdr3_nt: TGTGCCAGCAGGGGGACACTTAACACCGGGGAGCTGTTTTTT
j_call: TRBJ1-4; clone_size: -; v_call: TRBV11-2; d_call: -; cdr3_aa: CASRPGGYSEKLFF; cdr3_nt: TGTGCCAGCAGGCCCGGGGGCTACAGTGAAAAACTGTTTTTT
j_call: TRBJ2-1; clone_size: -; v_call: TRBV13; d_call: TRBD1; cdr3_aa: CASSFLQPGQVYNEQFF; cdr3_nt: TGTGCCAGCAGCTTCCTGCAACCGGGACAGGTTTACAATGAGCAGTTCTTC
j_call: TRBJ1-2; clone_size: -; v_call: TRBV28; d_call: -; cdr3_aa: CASSLGRGSSYTF; cdr3_nt: TGTGCCAGCAGTTTGGGCAGGGGCAGTAGCTACACCTTC
j_call: TRBJ2-2; clone_size: -; v_call: TRBV5-6; d_call: -; cdr3_aa: CASSQDEGNPFTGELFF; cdr3_nt: TGTGCCAGCAGCCAAGATGAAGGGAACCCTTTTACCGGGGAGCTGTTTTTT
j_call: TRBJ2-1; clone_size: -; v_call: TRBV7-9; d_call: -; cdr3_aa: CASSLDGVSYNEQFF; cdr3_nt: TGTGCCAGCAGCTTAGACGGAGTTAGCTACAATGAGCAGTTCTTC
j_call: TRBJ2-1; clone_size: -; v_call: TRBV7-2; d_call: TRBD1; cdr3_aa: CASRTGVYNEQFF; cdr3_nt: TGTGCCAGCAGGACAGGGGTCTACAATGAGCAGTTCTTC
j_call: TRBJ2-7; clone_size: -; v_call: TRBV5-1; d_call: TRBD1; cdr3_aa: CASSQGQSHTTYYEQYF; cdr3_nt: TGCGCCAGCAGCCAGGGACAGTCTCACACCACTTACTACGAGCAGTACTTC
j_call: TRBJ2-3; clone_size: -; v_call: TRBV18; d_call: -; cdr3_aa: CASSPLDSTDTQYF; cdr3_nt: TGTGCCAGCTCACCCCTTGACAGCACAGATACGCAGTATTTT